Listed below are T cell receptor beta chains from one sample, sequenced in a study of T-cell reconstitution after alpha-beta-depleted transplantation in children. TCRdb re-called the PCR reads through MiXCR, storing one row per CDR3 protein. The sample lists around 29,000 distinct CDR3 sequences, roughly 5.7% occurring once. The sequences come from PBMCs, mostly from graft donor cells, collected 180 days after TCRalphabeta/CD19-depleted stem cell transplant. These receptors all stem from a male patient younger than 18 who had a stem cell transplant for acute myeloid leukemia, so the T cells may come from the graft donor. Both conserved end residues are part of each CDR3. The order of the fields is V gene, CDR3 length, J gene, D gene, CDR3 protein. D genes are given only for firm matches.

TRBV6-2/TRBV6-3	20	TRBJ2-3	TRBD1	CASSYSSGQGPPVLTDTQYF
TRBV7-9	12	TRBJ2-7	-	CASSQKGYEQYF
TRBV27	14	TRBJ2-5	-	CASSSLEGKETQYF
TRBV5-1	13	TRBJ1-1	TRBD1	CASSFTQGTEAFF
TRBV6-5	17	TRBJ1-3	TRBD1	CASSYSWTGLEGNTIYF
TRBV19	15	TRBJ2-7	-	CASSIRLPGSYEQYF
TRBV15	14	TRBJ1-4	-	CATSRGQINEKLFF
TRBV6-5	13	TRBJ2-1	-	CASRVLDYNEQFF
TRBV5-1	14	TRBJ2-3	TRBD2	CASKGEGSTDTQYF
TRBV29-1	17	TRBJ2-1	TRBD2	CSVEREIAGVSYNEQFF
TRBV20-1	13	TRBJ1-1	-	CSARITGFGEAFF
TRBV27	16	TRBJ1-1	TRBD1	CASSFRQGAQETEAFF
TRBV6-1	13	TRBJ1-2	-	CASSDRANYGYTF
TRBV28	14	TRBJ2-2	-	CASSLPRVAGELFF
TRBV3-1	16	TRBJ2-2	TRBD2	CASSQELAIGTGELFF
TRBV11-2	15	TRBJ1-3	-	CASSRQVSSGNTIYF
TRBV5-8	18	TRBJ2-5	TRBD2	CASSFLGLAGGPGETQYF
TRBV14	17	TRBJ2-1	TRBD2	CASSHLAGTSANNEQFF
TRBV6-2/TRBV6-3	19	TRBJ2-1	-	CASSYLGRMGVSSYNEQFF
TRBV5-1	16	TRBJ2-2	-	CASSFSGPRGLGELFF
TRBV5-6	14	TRBJ2-7	-	CASSLAGPSYEQYF
TRBV6-2/TRBV6-3	12	TRBJ2-7	TRBD1	CASSQGAYEQYF
TRBV27	17	TRBJ2-7	TRBD2	CASSLSMTSGRSYEQYF
TRBV13	18	TRBJ2-6	TRBD2	CASSPTSGRFSGANVLTF
TRBV5-1	13	TRBJ2-5	-	CASSSDAQETQYF
TRBV7-2	13	TRBJ2-5	-	CASSLENRGTQYF
TRBV21-1	15	TRBJ1-2	-	CASSKSQQAPYGYTF
TRBV20-1	14	TRBJ1-1	-	CSARQDGGNTEAFF
TRBV4-1	15	TRBJ2-1	TRBD2	CASSLFSGSWDEQFF
TRBV5-1	19	TRBJ2-1	TRBD2	CASSWGLAGGHRGYNEQFF
TRBV29-1	14	TRBJ2-3	TRBD2	CSAAPSGRADTQYF
TRBV7-9	16	TRBJ1-5	TRBD1	CASSDSRGPVHQPQHF
TRBV5-1	14	TRBJ2-2	-	CASSSTLSSGELFF
TRBV20-1	14	TRBJ2-1	-	CSASSTQGGNEQFF
TRBV19	16	TRBJ2-1	TRBD1	CATTRTGTSSYNEQFF
TRBV10-3	13	TRBJ2-3	-	CAMSAGFTDTQYF
TRBV25-1	12	TRBJ2-7	TRBD2	CASRGGAYEQYF
TRBV15	16	TRBJ2-5	-	CATSRGDGFLTETQYF
TRBV12-3/TRBV12-4	14	TRBJ1-1	-	CASSPGRYADDAFF
TRBV20-1	14	TRBJ2-1	-	CSARTTRSYNEQFF
TRBV28	16	TRBJ2-7	TRBD2	CASSVGGASGSYEQYF
TRBV5-1	15	TRBJ2-7	-	CASSSSGTDAYEQYF
TRBV28	17	TRBJ2-1	TRBD2	CASSLRLAGSSYNEQFF
TRBV3-1	16	TRBJ2-1	TRBD2	CASSQEGGRASNEQFF
TRBV7-2	16	TRBJ2-1	TRBD2	CASSVTSGSIYNEQFF
TRBV6-6	12	TRBJ2-7	-	CASLRMGYEQYF
TRBV30	16	TRBJ2-3	-	CAWSVGKTGSTDTQYF
TRBV28	14	TRBJ2-4	-	CASDSGGAKNIQYF
TRBV6-4	16	TRBJ2-3	-	CASSPKVAQYSDTQYF
TRBV7-3	13	TRBJ2-1	TRBD1	CASSRTGLNEQFF
TRBV6-2/TRBV6-3	11	TRBJ2-3	-	CASSSTDTQYF